Presented here are 18 T cell receptor beta chains from one specimen sequenced in a study of CD8 T cells in Susac syndrome. Random-hexamer reverse transcription was applied to about 0.5 to 1 ug RNA. TCRdb reprocessed the immunoSEQ multiplex PCR reads via MiXCR and lists one record per CDR3 protein. Found here are about 73,000 distinct CDR3 sequences, 85% to 95% of them singletons; the top ten hold roughly 0.39%. Input material: CD8+ T cells from PBMCs. The receptors derive from a human donor with multiple sclerosis.

The chain uses TRBV4-3 and TRBJ2-2; 8 bases align to TRBD1. The germline CDR1 and CDR2 sequences are LGHNA and YSLEER. Trimming at V came to 0 bases and at J to 3 bases, leaving 6 bases not matched to a gene. The CDR3 loop spans 17 amino acids. The CDR3 here is CASSQDSGTGYTGELFF. DNA of the CDR3: TGCGCCAGCAGCCAAGATTCCGGGACAGGCTACACCGGGGAGCTGTTTTTT.

The genes are TRBV15 and TRBJ2-3; TRBD2 is a possible D gene (5 bases). The CDR3 spans 16 residues. The V gene's germline CDR1 is LNHNV and CDR2 YYDKDF (reference sequence). Trimming left V 0 bases short and J 0 bases short, with 10 bases between. CDR3 nucleotides: TGTGCCACCAGCAGAGATCTAGCCACTAGCACAGATACGCAGTATTTT. Residues: CATSRDLATSTDTQYF.

The CDR3 coding sequence is TGTGCCAGCAGTGACAATACGCAGTATTTT. It translates to CASSDNTQYF. The chain uses TRBV6-6 and TRBJ2-3; D is undetermined. Trimming stripped 5 bases from V and 7 bases from J, with 4 bases between. Germline V gene lookup returns CDR1 MNHNY and CDR2 SVGAGI (reference sequence). The CDR3 is made up of 10 amino acids.

The chain has TRBV7-3 and TRBJ2-1, with 13 bases fitting TRBD2. Germline V lookup: CDR1 SGHTA, CDR2 FQGTGA. Losses at the gene ends were 4 bases for V and 8 bases for J; bases not matched to a gene: 2. This CDR3 spans 14 amino acids. CDR3 in amino acids: CASSSGTSGDEQFF. Written as DNA, the CDR3 is TGTGCCAGCAGCTCGGGGACTAGCGGGGATGAGCAGTTCTTC.

The chain carries TRBV5-6 and TRBJ2-7, with D possibly called TRBD1 or TRBD2 (6 bases each). Deletions cut 4 bases from V and 6 bases from J, with 14 bases between. The CDR3 runs 13 residues. Germline V gene sequence: CDR1 SGHDT, CDR2 YYEEEE. The CDR3, as DNA: TGTGCCAGCAGCGGCGGGACAAGTTCCGAGCAGTACTTC. It codes for CASSGGTSSEQYF. Full variable domain (missing parts from reference TRBV5-6 and TRBJ2-7): DAGVTQSPTHLIKTRGQQVTLRCSPKSGHDTVSWYQQALGQGPQFIFQYYEEEERQRGNFPDRFSGHQFPNYSSELNVNALLLGDSALYLCASSGGTSSEQYFGPGTRLTVT.

The chain carries TRBV7-8 and TRBJ2-5, with TRBD1 matching over 9 bases. Trimming cost V 5 bases and J 3 bases; bases outside gene matches: 4. The CDR3 has 14 residues. CDR1 is SGHVS and CDR2 is FQNEAQ in the germline V gene. The CDR3 sequence is CASSARTGEETQYF. The DNA for the CDR3 is TGTGCCAGCAGCGCTCGGACAGGGGAAGAGACCCAGTACTTC.

J is TRBJ1-6 and V is TRBV7-6; a weak D match, TRBD1 (6 bases). Trimming stripped 3 bases from V and 2 bases from J, with 14 bases between. The CDR3 spans 17 residues. Germline V gives CDR1 SGHVS, CDR2 FNYEAQ. The CDR3 nucleotides read TGTGCCAGCAGCTTGGGCCCTAGGGACACCTATAATTCACCCCTCCACTTT. Translation gives CASSLGPRDTYNSPLHF. Full variable domain (remainder filled in from reference TRBV7-6 and TRBJ1-6): GAGVSQSPRYKVTKRGQDVALRCDPISGHVSLYWYRQALGQGPEFLTYFNYEAQQDKSGLPNDRFSAERPEGSISTLTIQRTEQRDSAMYRCASSLGPRDTYNSPLHFGNGTRLTVT.

The chain joins TRBV30 to TRBJ1-1; no clear D. The CDR3 extends over 15 amino acids. V lost 4 bases, J lost 0 bases, and 15 bases lay in between. In germline, CDR1 is GTSNPN, CDR2 SVGIG (reference sequence). Written as DNA, the CDR3 is TGTGCCTGGAACCCACCAGTTTCTATGAACACTGAAGCTTTCTTT. This translates into CAWNPPVSMNTEAFF.

The chain links TRBV20-1 to TRBJ2-5; 10 bases map to TRBD2. The CDR3 covers 18 residues. The germline V gene encodes CDR1 DFQATT and CDR2 SNEGSKA (reference sequence). Unmatched junction bases numbered 16, after V lost 6 bases and J lost 0 bases. CDR3 in amino acids: CSALPVLAGWRYQETQYF. CDR3 nucleotides: TGCAGTGCGCTCCCAGTACTAGCGGGATGGAGGTACCAAGAGACCCAGTACTTC.

The rearrangement links TRBV7-8 to TRBJ1-2, with D possibly matching TRBD1 (5 bases). This CDR3 region has 13 residues. V shed 7 bases and J shed 0 bases, with 9 bases lying between them. Germline V gene data show CDR1 as SGHVS and CDR2 as FQNEAQ. The CDR3, as DNA: TGTGCCAGCACCATGGGGGCTAACTATGGCTACACCTTC. Protein sequence: CASTMGANYGYTF.

The chain combines TRBV19 with TRBJ2-5; D may correspond to TRBD1 or TRBD2 (5 bases each). V lost 0 bases, J lost 4 bases, and 21 bases lay in between. The CDR3 contains 18 residues. CDR1 LNHDA and CDR2 SQIVND come from the germline V gene (reference sequence). The CDR3 sequence is CASSIDHGRTRGGETQYF. The CDR3 nucleotides are TGTGCCAGTAGTATAGATCATGGCCGAACGAGGGGTGGAGAGACCCAGTACTTC.

This chain connects TRBV30 to TRBJ2-2; D may correspond to TRBD1 or TRBD2 (5 bases each). V gave up 3 bases and J gave up 1 base, with 15 bases separating them. The germline V gene has CDR1 GTSNPN and CDR2 SVGIG (reference sequence). The CDR3 spans 16 residues. CDR3 nucleotide sequence: TGTGCCTGGAGCCCCTCGAGGGGCAAGAACACCGGGGAGCTGTTTTTT. The encoded protein is CAWSPSRGKNTGELFF.

The CDR3 region is CASSLEAGLTDTQYF. CDR3 nucleotide sequence: TGCGCCAGCAGCTTGGAAGCGGGGCTCACAGATACGCAGTATTTT. The J gene is TRBJ2-3, the V gene TRBV5-1; 7 bases line up with TRBD2. This CDR3 has 15 amino acids. CDR1 and CDR2 (germline): SGHRS, YFSETQ. Trimming took 0 bases from V and 2 from J; bases not matched to a gene: 3.

The rearrangement joins TRBV30 to TRBJ1-3, with D uncertain. Trimming stripped 7 bases from V and 0 bases from J, with 10 bases between. Germline-derived CDR1 and CDR2 are GTSNPN and SVGIG (reference sequence). The CDR3 covers 13 residues. This CDR3 is CASDRSSGNTIYF. CDR3 DNA sequence: TGTGCCTCAGACCGCAGCTCTGGAAACACCATATATTTT. Looking up the rest from reference TRBV30 and TRBJ1-3 gives the full variable domain: SQTIHQWPATLVQPVGSPLSLECTVEGTSNPNLYWYRQAAGRGLQLLFYSVGIGQISSEVPQNLSASRPQDRQFILSSKKLLLSDSGFYLCASDRSSGNTIYFGEGSWLTVV.

V and J are TRBV4-1 and TRBJ2-5; TRBD2 aligns across 9 bases. Trimming removed 4 bases from V and 4 bases from J; junction bases left unmatched: 10. CDR1 is MGHRA, CDR2 YSYEKL, per germline. This CDR3 spans 16 amino acids. The CDR3 DNA is TGCGCCAGCAGCCCAGGCGGGGCGGGGGGGCCAGAGACCCAGTACTTC. As protein: CASSPGGAGGPETQYF.

The rearrangement joins TRBV20-1 to TRBJ2-1, with D possibly matching TRBD2 (5 bases). Trimming shortened V by 4 bases and J by 9 bases, and 13 bases separated the two germline ends. The CDR3 is 12 residues long. CDR1 is DFQATT and CDR2 is SNEGSKA in the germline V gene (reference sequence). CDR3 in amino acids: CSATQLVSEQFF. CDR3 DNA: TGCAGTGCTACCCAACTAGTAAGTGAGCAGTTCTTC.

V gene TRBV19 combines with J gene TRBJ2-1; D remains ambiguous. The CDR3 length is 13 residues. Per germline, CDR1 LNHDA and CDR2 SQIVND (reference sequence). V gave up 7 bases and J gave up 4 bases, with 11 bases separating them. The CDR3 loop reads CASTNGRYNEQFF. In DNA form, the CDR3 reads TGTGCCAGTACCAACGGACGGTACAATGAGCAGTTCTTC.

The chain carries TRBV29-1 and TRBJ2-3, with D possibly TRBD1 on 5 matching bases. The CDR3 consists of 17 residues. Germline V lookup: CDR1 SQVTM, CDR2 ANQGSEA. V was clipped by 4 bases and J by 0 bases, with 20 bases between them. DNA for the CDR3: TGCAGCGTTGTTATGACAGAAACAGGCCTTAGCACAGATACGCAGTATTTT. Translating gives CSVVMTETGLSTDTQYF.